The rows below give T cell receptor beta chains drawn from one sample of a study of identical twins. TCRdb reprocessed the 5' RACE reads via MiXCR and lists one record per CDR3 protein. This table holds around 280,000 distinct CDR3 sequences, roughly 8.6% found once. This sample was shared with a second study, whose subject was yellow fever vaccine responses in identical twins.

What was sequenced was memory (CD45RO+) T cells sorted from blood. The receptors derive from a young woman in good health. CDR3s leave out the opening cysteine and the closing phenylalanine or tryptophan.

CDR3aa,j_gene,v_gene
ASSQGLAGDRAYNEQF,TRBJ2-1,TRBV4-2
ASSPGLAGGPRADTQY,TRBJ2-3,TRBV5-1
ASGLVQGSVGELF,TRBJ2-2,TRBV12-5
AITRDRGEKLF,TRBJ1-4,TRBV10-3
ASTSQRANYGYT,TRBJ1-2,TRBV6-1
ASSKTGGYQPQH,TRBJ1-5,TRBV6-2/TRBV6-3
ASSLRGSPEGDSNQPQH,TRBJ1-5,TRBV28
ASSLDFWDYGYT,TRBJ1-2,TRBV5-1
ASSYGTGGTEAF,TRBJ1-1,TRBV6-5
ASSPGRGGNTGELF,TRBJ2-2,TRBV12-3/TRBV12-4
ASSFTQGTYNEQF,TRBJ2-1,TRBV11-1
SASFISGGAGNEQF,TRBJ2-1,TRBV20-1
SAQGQSYGYT,TRBJ1-2,TRBV20-1
ASSSLSGTTSSDEQF,TRBJ2-1,TRBV28
ASSQISTGSNQPQH,TRBJ1-5,TRBV4-2
ASRSFLDQETQY,TRBJ2-5,TRBV7-9
ASSREPGQGSGGYGYT,TRBJ1-2,TRBV5-1
ASSETSGSVETQY,TRBJ2-5,TRBV6-1
SVAGTGVRYNEQF,TRBJ2-1,TRBV29-1
ASSLGTDYNEQF,TRBJ2-1,TRBV5-1
ASSLASGTGDTEAF,TRBJ1-1,TRBV5-1
SVRFGGNTEAF,TRBJ1-1,TRBV29-1
ASSPSRGAGNSPLH,TRBJ1-6,TRBV27
ASSYRRGEAF,TRBJ1-1,TRBV6-5
ASSLQGGDEKLF,TRBJ1-4,TRBV5-6
ASSLVAGGLAKNIQY,TRBJ2-4,TRBV7-2
ASSPTEGMPNTEAF,TRBJ1-1,TRBV18
ASRPDRTKKLF,TRBJ1-4,TRBV6-1
ASSQMQISQETQY,TRBJ2-5,TRBV14
ASSSGASYNEQF,TRBJ2-1,TRBV12-3/TRBV12-4
ASSQGQGAGANVLT,TRBJ2-6,TRBV7-9
SARDQGGGGLAPLH,TRBJ1-6,TRBV20-1